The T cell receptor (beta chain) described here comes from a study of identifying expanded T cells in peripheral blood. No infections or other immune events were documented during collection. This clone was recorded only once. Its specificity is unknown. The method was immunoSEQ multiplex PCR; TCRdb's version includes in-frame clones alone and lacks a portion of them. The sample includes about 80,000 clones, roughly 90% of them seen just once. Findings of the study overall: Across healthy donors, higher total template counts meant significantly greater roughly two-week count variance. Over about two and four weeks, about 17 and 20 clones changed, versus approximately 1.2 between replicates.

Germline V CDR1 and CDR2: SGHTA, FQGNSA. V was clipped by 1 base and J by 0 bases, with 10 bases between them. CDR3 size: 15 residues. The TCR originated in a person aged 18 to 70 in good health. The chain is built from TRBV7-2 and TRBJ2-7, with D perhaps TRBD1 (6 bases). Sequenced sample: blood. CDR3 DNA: TGTGCCAGCAGCTTAGGTACAGGGAGCTCCTACGAGCAGTACTTC. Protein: CASSLGTGSSYEQYF.